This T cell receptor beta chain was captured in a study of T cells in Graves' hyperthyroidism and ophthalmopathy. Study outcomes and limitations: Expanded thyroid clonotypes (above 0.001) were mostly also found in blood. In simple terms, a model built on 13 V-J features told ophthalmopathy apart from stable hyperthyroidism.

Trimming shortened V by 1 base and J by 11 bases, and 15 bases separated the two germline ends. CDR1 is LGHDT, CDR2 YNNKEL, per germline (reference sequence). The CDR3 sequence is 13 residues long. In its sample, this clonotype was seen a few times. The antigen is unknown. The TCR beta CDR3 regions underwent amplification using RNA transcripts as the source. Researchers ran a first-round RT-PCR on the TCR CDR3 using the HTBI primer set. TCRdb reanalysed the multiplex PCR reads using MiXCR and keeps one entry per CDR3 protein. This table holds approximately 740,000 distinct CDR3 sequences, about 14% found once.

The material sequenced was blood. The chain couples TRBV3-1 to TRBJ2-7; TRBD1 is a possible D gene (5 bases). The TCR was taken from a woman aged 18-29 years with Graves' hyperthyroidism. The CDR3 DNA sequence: TGTGCCAGCAGCCAAGGTCAGCAGGGAAAGGAGTACTTC. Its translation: CASSQGQQGKEYF.